This T cell receptor (beta chain) was found in a study of cytomegalovirus exposure and HLA in healthy donors. Overall study results and limits: Researchers left out some V segments, among them TRBV6-2 and TRBV6-3, as indistinguishable. The study listed roughly 150 cytomegalovirus-associated TCR beta chains.

The PCR had 60 Vbeta and 13 Jbeta primers. Method: immunoSEQ multiplex PCR; TCRdb's copy keeps in-frame clones and lacks some. This repertoire shows 150,000 to 200,000 clones, 82% found once; its top ten account for approximately 1.4%. V dropped 6 bases and J dropped 6; count of bases not matched to a gene: 7. CDR1 and CDR2 (germline): MNHEY, SVGAGI. This CDR3 region has 15 residues. In the case of this clone: As yet, its antigen is unknown.

The chain employs TRBV6-5 and TRBJ1-3; 11 bases line up with TRBD1. Sequenced material: PBMCs. The origin of this receptor is a girl aged 10 to 17 in good health and CMV-seropositive. The CDR3 DNA is TGTGCCAGCAGACGGACAGGGGGCAATGAAAACACCATATATTTT. Its translation is CASRRTGGNENTIYF.